This TCR beta chain was captured in a study of T-cell memory formation after mild COVID-19. This clonotype turned up a few times. Its antigen is undetermined. Researchers used 5'RACE with constant-segment primers to make TCR alpha and TCR beta cDNA libraries that carry sample barcodes and UMIs. TCRdb passed the 5' RACE reads through MiXCR, listing each CDR3 protein once. This table holds 550,000 to 600,000 distinct CDR3 sequences, about a fifth found once. The V gene's germline CDR1 is SGHTA and CDR2 FQGNSA. V lost 7 bases and J lost 7, with 20 bases in between. CDR3 size: 15 residues. Notes on the study in general: In pre-infection memory, a portion of responding clones appeared, which suggested that cross-reactive memory joined.

Sequenced: PBMCs or a T cell subset sorted from them (not recorded which). This clonotype was obtained from an adult woman who had mild COVID-19 (a few samples of this study predate the infection). Cell type and time point are not known. V usage is TRBV7-2 and J usage is TRBJ2-1; D gene unclear. This CDR3 reads CASTLDAFLSNEQFF. The CDR3 DNA reads TGTGCCAGCACCCTCGACGCCTTCCTGTCAAATGAGCAGTTCTTC.